The rows below give T cell receptor beta chains drawn from one sample of a study of control samples from healthy donors and cancer patients. The assay was immunoSEQ multiplex PCR, and TCRdb's table has in-frame clones only and misses some. The sample lists some 130,000 clones, roughly 94% occurring once. The specimen was blood. The receptors shown here come from a man aged 25 to 40 in good health. CDR3s include the opening cysteine and the closing phenylalanine or tryptophan. The D gene is left open where the match is weak. Rows give clone size only sometimes, using once, few, many, or a class for an expanded clone.

TRBV2	NA	NA	TRBJ1-2	TGTGCCAGCAGCGCCGAAGGAGGGTATGGCTACACCTTC	CASSAEGGYGYTF
TRBV27	NA	NA	TRBJ2-3	TGTGCCAGCAGTTCGGACATCCGCAAGATACAGTTT	CASSSDIRKIQF
TRBV25-1	NA	NA	TRBJ2-2	TGTGCCAGCAGGCCAAAGGGGGGCACCGGGGAGCTGTTTTTT	CASRPKGGTGELFF
TRBV7-9	NA	NA	TRBJ2-7	TGTGCCAGCAGCCGGAACTACGAGCAGTACTTC	CASSRNYEQYF
TRBV5-1	NA	NA	TRBJ1-5	TGCGCCAGCAGCTTGGTGCTTGATAGCAATCAGCCCCAGCATTTT	CASSLVLDSNQPQHF
TRBV27	NA	NA	TRBJ2-7	TGTGCCAGCAGCTCGGTCGACAGACCCTACGAGCAGTACTTC	CASSSVDRPYEQYF
TRBV14	few	NA	TRBJ2-7	TGTGCCAGCAGCCAAGCCTCGCTCGTACGCGAGCAGTACTTC	CASSQASLVREQYF
TRBV10-3	NA	NA	TRBJ1-2	TGTGCCATCAGAGCCCAGTCGGGCGTCAGCACTAACTATGGCTACACCTTC	CAIRAQSGVSTNYGYTF
TRBV6-6	NA	NA	TRBJ2-7	TGTGCCAGCAGCCAGTATCGGAGGGGGAACGAGCAGTACTTC	CASSQYRRGNEQYF
TRBV19	once	TRBD1	TRBJ1-2	TGTGCCAGTAGTATTGGGCCGGGACAGGGGGCCTATGGCTACACCTTC	CASSIGPGQGAYGYTF
TRBV9	NA	TRBD1	TRBJ1-3	TGTGCCAGCAGCGTAGGGGGACAGGGCCACTCTGGAAACACCATATATTTT	CASSVGGQGHSGNTIYF
TRBV3-1/TRBV3-2	NA	NA	TRBJ2-1	TGTGCCAGCAGCCAAGATCAAGGCCGCGACTTGGGGAGAGAGCAGTTCTTC	CASSQDQGRDLGREQFF